The next 21 T cell receptor beta chains were all read from a single sample in a study. MiXCR, run by TCRdb on the 5' RACE reads, gives a single entry per CDR3 protein. The table records roughly 20,000 distinct CDR3 sequences, roughly 33% of them present only once. The sample was tumor-infiltrating naive CD4+ T cells sorted from the breast tumor. Described subset: naive CD4+ T cells, CD4+CD45RA+CD25-. The receptor source for this set is a female donor with breast cancer.

A few counts support this clonotype. This chain links TRBV9 with TRBJ2-5; 7 bases fit TRBD2. From germline, CDR1 is SGDLS and CDR2 YYNGEE. This CDR3 is 15 amino acids long. V shed 0 bases and J 4 bases; nucleotides not matched to a gene: 6. The CDR3 is CASSVGAGRAETQYF. DNA of the CDR3: TGTGCCAGCAGCGTAGGAGCGGGGAGGGCAGAGACCCAGTACTTC. The variable domain in full, with the rest retrieved from reference TRBV9 and TRBJ2-5, is DSGVTQTPKHLITATGQRVTLRCSPRSGDLSVYWYQQSLDQGLQFLIQYYNGEERAKGNILERFSAQQFPDLHSELNLSSLELGDSALYFCASSVGAGRAETQYFGPGTRLLVL.

In the case of this clonotype: Being one base from a much bigger clone, this may be a read error. The chain has TRBV6-6 and TRBJ1-1; no firm D call. Trimming removed 6 bases from V and 5 bases from J, with 13 bases in between. CDR1 and CDR2 from the germline V gene are MNHNY and SVGAGI (reference sequence). The CDR3 runs to 13 residues. The CDR3 nucleotides are TGTGCCAGCAGAATCATGGGAGGTACTGAAGCTTTCTTT. Its protein is CASRIMGGTEAFF.

At least ten counts were recorded for this clonotype. The V and J genes are TRBV5-4 and TRBJ2-7, with 10 bases identical to TRBD2. The V segment lost 4 bases and the J segment 7 bases; nucleotides outside the gene matches: 11. CDR3 length: 15 amino acids. From germline, CDR1 is SGHNT and CDR2 YYREEE (reference sequence). The CDR3, as DNA: TGTGCCAGCAGCCCAGATAGCGGGAGGCCGGGGGAGCAGTACTTC. Residues: CASSPDSGRPGEQYF.

This clonotype turned up a few times. A much more abundant neighbour one base away suggests this may be a read error. The chain has TRBV5-1 and TRBJ1-1, with D possibly TRBD1 on 5 matching bases. Trimming cost V 5 bases and J 1 base, with 15 bases left between them. The CDR3 loop spans 15 amino acids. Germline V gives CDR1 SGHRS, CDR2 YFSETQ. Here the CDR3 reads CASSGSGQKNTEAFF. In DNA form, the CDR3 reads TGCGCCAGCAGTGGGAGTGGACAAAAGAACACTGAAGCTTTCTTT.

This clonotype was seen many times. V is TRBV29-1 and J is TRBJ1-2; D is unclear. The germline V gene encodes CDR1 SQVTM and CDR2 ANQGSEA. This CDR3 is 14 amino acids long. Trimming stripped 1 base from V and 4 bases from J, with 13 bases between. The CDR3 loop reads CSVEGSGSTYGYTF. CDR3 coding DNA: TGCAGCGTTGAAGGGTCCGGGAGTACCTATGGCTACACCTTC.

This sequence joins TRBV20-1 and TRBJ2-3, with D unclear. Germline V lookup: CDR1 DFQATT, CDR2 SNEGSKA (reference sequence). The length of the CDR3 is 14 residues. The V gene lost 5 bases and the J gene lost 0 bases, with 12 bases spanning the gap. Here the CDR3 reads CSAPDATSTDTQYF. The CDR3 DNA reads TGCAGTGCTCCAGACGCAACTAGCACAGATACGCAGTATTTT.

This clonotype came up a few times. This may arise from a read error, as a much more abundant clone is one base away. The chain couples TRBV6-6 to TRBJ2-2; 11 positions agree with TRBD2. With 6 bases clipped from V and 4 bases from J, the junction kept 4 bases outside the gene matches. The CDR3 spans 15 residues. Germline-derived CDR1 and CDR2 are MNHNY and SVGAGI (reference sequence). CDR3 protein: CASRGLAGVTGELFF. The DNA of the CDR3 is TGTGCCAGCAGAGGACTAGCGGGCGTCACCGGGGAGCTGTTTTTT.

This clonotype has just a few counts. The chain combines TRBV6-1 with TRBJ2-3, with 7 bases identical to TRBD2. The ends lost 0 bases at V and 2 bases at J; junction bases unmatched: 14. This CDR3 region has 19 residues. Germline values: CDR1 MNHNS, CDR2 SASEGT. The CDR3 coding sequence is TGTGCCAGCAGTGAAGCTCTACCACACCCGGGGGGAACCACAGATACGCAGTATTTT. This translates into CASSEALPHPGGTTDTQYF.

This clonotype turned up a few times. At one boundary the junction diverges from the germline segment, which might be a read error. This chain connects TRBV20-1 to TRBJ2-1, with 8 bases matching TRBD2. Germline CDR1 DFQATT, CDR2 SNEGSKA (reference sequence). This CDR3 is built from 14 residues. The CDR3 here is CSARFGRAFNERFF. The CDR3 coding sequence is TGCAGTGCTAGGTTCGGGAGGGCCTTCAATGAGCGGTTCTTC.

On this clonotype: This sequence may be a read error, since a much larger clone differs from it by one base. The rearrangement joins TRBV12-3 or TRBV12-4 to TRBJ2-1; 8 bases fit TRBD2. The CDR3 is 14 residues long. V trimming: 10 bases; J trimming: 10 bases; junction bases outside the gene matches: 15. As DNA, the CDR3 is TGTGCCAACATTGGCGGGAGGCTCCTTGGCGAGCAGTTCTTC. It encodes CANIGGRLLGEQFF.

Here the CDR3 DNA reads TGCGCCAGCAGACCGGGACAGGGGAACACTGAAGCTTTCTTT. This gives the protein CASRPGQGNTEAFF. This chain connects TRBV10-2 to TRBJ1-1, with 9 bases lining up with TRBD1. Trimming took 6 bases from V and 1 from J; bases not matched to a gene: 3. This CDR3 is 14 amino acids long. CDR1 and CDR2 (germline): WSHSY, SAAADI.

The rearrangement joins TRBV6-1 to TRBJ2-1, with 7 nucleotides matching TRBD2. Trimming cost V 6 bases and J 4 bases; bases outside gene matches: 9. Germline V gene sequence: CDR1 MNHNS, CDR2 SASEGT. The CDR3 consists of 15 residues. CDR3 coding DNA: TGTGCCAGCAGGAGACTAGCACAACTATACAATGAGCAGTTCTTC. This codes for CASRRLAQLYNEQFF.

To note about this clonotype: At one end, the junction sequence differs from germline, possibly due to a read error. The chain has TRBV11-2 and TRBJ2-1; 9 bases align to TRBD2. This CDR3 comprises 14 residues. Germline CDR1 is SGHAT and CDR2 is FQNNGV. The CDR3 DNA reads as TGTGCCAGCAGCCGCTGGACTAGCGACAATGCGCAGTTCTTC. The encoded protein is CASSRWTSDNAQFF.

This clonotype was detected ten times or more. The genes are TRBV4-1 and TRBJ1-1; 9 bases are shared with TRBD1. The trim removed 3 bases at V and 5 bases at J, leaving 7 bases unmatched. Per the germline V gene, CDR1 is MGHRA and CDR2 is YSYEKL. The CDR3 runs to 15 residues. The CDR3 reads CASSHPGQGRTEAFF. The CDR3 bases are TGCGCCAGCAGCCATCCGGGACAGGGTAGGACTGAAGCTTTCTTT.

Of note for this clonotype: Germline is not matched at one junction end, which may reflect a read error. V usage is TRBV7-9 and J usage is TRBJ2-1; 10 positions agree with TRBD2. Germline CDR1 and CDR2: SEHNR and FQNEAQ (reference sequence). The CDR3 totals 17 residues. CDR3 in amino acids: CASSLPPAGGPGNELFF. CDR3 in DNA: TGTGCCAGCAGCTTACCCCCAGCGGGAGGGCCTGGGAATGAGCTGTTCTTC.

This clonotype is labeled as medium-sized. J is TRBJ2-3 and V is TRBV24-1; possibly TRBD2 for D (5 bases). The CDR3 runs to 14 residues. The V end lost 6 bases, the J end lost 1 base, and 10 bases lay between the germline ends. Germline assignment: CDR1 KGHDR and CDR2 SFDVKD. The CDR3 nucleotides read TGTGCCACCAGTCGACGGGATGGCACAGATACGCAGTATTTT. Protein sequence: CATSRRDGTDTQYF.

In this sample, this clonotype turned up a few times. A much larger clonotype is one base distant, so this may be a read error. The rearrangement links TRBV9 to TRBJ2-1, with D unresolved. CDR3 size: 15 residues. V shed 3 bases and J shed 8 bases, with 18 bases lying between them. Germline loops: CDR1 SGDLS, CDR2 YYNGEE. CDR3 loop: CASSDGSPLNDEQFF. The CDR3 DNA reads as TGTGCCAGCAGCGATGGATCCCCCCTTAACGATGAGCAGTTCTTC.

In this sample, this clonotype turned up many times. J is TRBJ1-1 and V is TRBV12-3 or TRBV12-4; tentative D call: TRBD1 (5 bases). The CDR3 covers 16 residues. Trimming took off 5 bases at V and 4 bases at J, with 20 bases between the two ends. The CDR3 spells CASSQLGAPGATEAFF. The CDR3 DNA sequence: TGTGCCAGCAGTCAACTTGGGGCCCCGGGCGCCACTGAAGCTTTCTTT.

V is TRBV5-1 and J is TRBJ2-3, with TRBD2 identical over 11 bases. V was pared by 3 bases and J by 2 bases, with 8 bases of the junction left unmatched. Per the germline V gene, CDR1 is SGHRS and CDR2 is YFSETQ. The CDR3 has 17 residues. The CDR3 DNA is TGCGCCAGCAGCTCCGGGACTAGCGGAAAGAACACAGATACGCAGTATTTT. Its protein is CASSSGTSGKNTDTQYF.

Concerning this clonotype itself: A much larger clone differs from this one at a single base, so this may be a read error. The rearrangement links TRBV7-2 to TRBJ2-4, with D possibly being TRBD2 (7 bases). CDR3 length: 15 residues. The germline V gene encodes CDR1 SGHTA and CDR2 FQGNSA. CDR3 sequence reads: CASSLGGGVQNTQYF. The CDR3 DNA reads as TGTGCCAGCAGCTTAGGAGGGGGGGTTCAAAACACTCAGTACTTC.

Relative to its sample, this clonotype is medium-sized. This chain connects TRBV7-9 to TRBJ1-1, with TRBD1 matching 7 bases. The germline V gene has CDR1 SEHNR and CDR2 FQNEAQ (reference sequence). This CDR3 region has 12 residues. V lost 6 bases, J lost 7 bases, and 5 bases stayed unmatched. CDR3 loop: CASSSGTDEAFF. The CDR3 DNA reads as TGTGCCAGCAGTTCCGGGACAGATGAAGCTTTCTTT.